The 24 T cell receptor beta chains below were found in one sample sequenced in a study of breast tumors, draining lymph nodes, adjacent tissues. Samples came from axillary lymph nodes draining the breast cancer. TCRdb re-called the multiplex PCR reads with MiXCR, one entry per CDR3 protein. Of roughly 220,000 distinct CDR3 sequences listed, around 35% are singletons. Sequences were obtained from axillary lymph node tissue. The receptor set was obtained from a female donor with breast cancer. Some clones in this sample may be carry-over from other donors' samples.

V and J are TRBV5-6 and TRBJ2-3, with D perhaps being TRBD1 or TRBD2 (5 bases each). This CDR3 contains 15 residues. Germline CDR1 is SGHDT and CDR2 is YYEEEE. The germline V and J ends were trimmed by 3 bases and 1 base, with 12 bases remaining between them. The DNA for the CDR3 is TGTGCCAGCAGCTCCGGTCTGGGGGGCACAGATACGCAGTATTTT. Protein product: CASSSGLGGTDTQYF.

This clonotype has a handful of counts. V and J are TRBV3-1 and TRBJ2-1, with D unclear. The CDR3 length is 15 residues. The ends were cut back, 5 bases at V and 0 bases at J, with 11 bases in the middle. Germline CDR1 LGHDT, CDR2 YNNKEL (reference sequence). CDR3 sequence: CASSVRSSSYNEQFF. The CDR3 DNA reads TGTGCCAGCAGCGTGCGGTCCAGCTCCTACAATGAGCAGTTCTTC.

Many counts were recorded for this clonotype. This chain links TRBV7-2 with TRBJ2-1, with 8 bases aligning to TRBD2. The CDR3 is 15 residues long. V dropped 2 bases and J dropped 4; count of bases not matched to a gene: 4. Germline loops: CDR1 SGHTA, CDR2 FQGNSA. The CDR3 here is CASSLLSGGYNEQFF. CDR3 DNA sequence: TGTGCCAGCAGCTTACTCAGCGGGGGATACAATGAGCAGTTCTTC.

In its sample, this clonotype was seen many times. The V gene is TRBV20-1, the J gene TRBJ2-3; TRBD2 agrees at 9 bases. The CDR3 is 14 amino acids. CDR1 and CDR2 from the germline V gene are DFQATT and SNEGSKA (reference sequence). V gave up 7 bases and J gave up 3 bases; unmatched junction bases: 8. CDR3 amino acids: CSVELAGVTDTQYF. Written as DNA, the CDR3 is TGCAGTGTTGAGTTAGCGGGGGTTACAGATACGCAGTATTTT.

With respect to this clonotype: Compared with germline, one end of the junction differs, possibly owing to a read error. The rearrangement links TRBV7-9 to TRBJ2-7, with 10 bases aligning to TRBD1. Germline V CDR1 and CDR2: SEHNR, FQNEAQ (reference sequence). The CDR3 runs 15 residues. In DNA, the CDR3 is TGTGCCGGCAGCCCCGGGACAGGGGTGAGGTACGAGCAGTACTTC. This translates into CAGSPGTGVRYEQYF.

The rearrangement links TRBV6-2 or TRBV6-3 to TRBJ2-5; D uncertain. Trimming left V 1 base short and J 5 bases short, with 11 bases between. The CDR3 loop spans 14 amino acids. CDR1 is MNHEY, CDR2 SVGEGT, per germline. This CDR3 reads CASSYLASVETQYF. In DNA form, the CDR3 reads TGTGCCAGCAGTTACTTGGCCTCGGTGGAGACCCAGTACTTC.

This clonotype was counted ten times or more. This chain uses TRBV7-8 with TRBJ1-4; D gene uncertain. CDR1 is SGHVS, CDR2 FQNEAQ, per germline. The CDR3 consists of 15 residues. Trimming removed 1 base at V and 7 bases at J, with 13 bases between. CDR3 coding DNA: TGTGCCAGCAGCTTAGGGTTTCACCGGGGTGAAAAACTGTTTTTT. Translation: CASSLGFHRGEKLFF.

This chain joins TRBV28 and TRBJ2-5; D is possibly TRBD1 (5 bases). There are 12 residues in the CDR3. V shed 7 bases and J shed 5 bases, with 11 bases lying between them. Germline V CDR1 and CDR2: MDHEN, SYDVKM. DNA for the CDR3: TGTGCCAGCAATCAGGGTTCCGAGACCCAGTACTTC. As protein: CASNQGSETQYF.

In this sample, this clonotype turned up many times. The V gene is TRBV5-1, the J gene TRBJ2-1, with 9 bases lining up with TRBD1. The length of the CDR3 is 15 residues. Germline V CDR1 and CDR2: SGHRS, YFSETQ. The trim removed 5 bases at V and 3 bases at J, leaving 6 bases unmatched. The CDR3 is CASRETGGIYNEQFF. DNA of the CDR3: TGCGCCAGCAGGGAGACAGGGGGAATCTACAATGAGCAGTTCTTC.

In its sample, this clonotype was seen a few times. Compared with germline, one end of the junction differs, possibly owing to a read error. The genes are TRBV5-8 and TRBJ1-5, with no clear D. The germline gives CDR1 SGHTS, CDR2 YDEGEE. There are 13 residues in the CDR3. The CDR3, as DNA: TGTGTCAGCAGCCCGGGTCCCAATCAGCCCCAGCATTTT. Translated: CVSSPGPNQPQHF.

This clonotype is a singleton in its sample. V is TRBV4-2 and J is TRBJ2-3; 8 positions agree with TRBD2. The V gene end was trimmed by 4 bases and the J gene end by 2 bases; junction bases not matched to a gene: 8. This CDR3 spans 16 amino acids. The germline V gene has CDR1 LGHNA and CDR2 YNFKEQ. CDR3 nucleotides: TGTGCCAGCAGCCGGGCCGGCGGGGGGTCCACAGATACGCAGTATTTT. Protein sequence: CASSRAGGGSTDTQYF.

This rearrangement joins TRBV20-1 to TRBJ1-6; 10 bases map to TRBD1. Germline lookup yields CDR1 DFQATT and CDR2 SNEGSKA (reference sequence). This CDR3 region has 15 residues. The J segment lost 10 bases and the V segment lost 6 bases, leaving 12 bases of the junction unmatched. The CDR3 here is CSAYSQDRGTSPLHF. The CDR3 coding sequence is TGCAGTGCCTATTCACAGGACAGGGGGACGTCACCCCTCCACTTT.

Only one count was recorded for this clonotype. The CDR3: CASSLADFTYEQYF. CDR3 coding DNA: TGTGCCAGCAGCTTAGCGGACTTCACCTACGAGCAGTACTTC. The rearrangement joins TRBV7-9 to TRBJ2-7; possibly TRBD2 for D (5 bases). Germline CDR1 reads SEHNR; CDR2 reads FQNEAQ (reference sequence). Trimming took 0 bases from V and 2 from J, leaving 8 bases between them. The CDR3 totals 14 residues. Full variable domain (outside the CDR3, taken from reference TRBV7-9 and TRBJ2-7): DTGVSQNPRHKITKRGQNVTFRCDPISEHNRLYWYRQTLGQGPEFLTYFQNEAQLEKSRLLSDRFSAERPKGSFSTLEIQRTEQGDSAMYLCASSLADFTYEQYFGPGTRLTVT.

This chain links TRBV27 with TRBJ2-5; TRBD2 matches 7 bases. V was pared by 2 bases and J by 9 bases, with 15 bases of the junction left unmatched. Germline CDR1 and CDR2: MNHEY and SMNVEV (reference sequence). This CDR3 has 16 residues. CDR3 in amino acids: CASSLDGQGGNQPQYF. CDR3 nucleotide sequence: TGTGCCAGCAGTTTAGACGGGCAGGGAGGGAATCAGCCCCAGTACTTC.

This clonotype showed up many times. The chain uses TRBV7-2 and TRBJ2-3; no clear D gene. Germline V gene lookup returns CDR1 SGHTA and CDR2 FQGNSA. CDR3 length: 16 residues. Trimming stripped 2 bases from V and 0 bases from J, with 12 bases between. This CDR3 reads CASSLSPGFSTDTQYF. Here the CDR3 DNA reads TGTGCCAGCAGCTTATCCCCTGGGTTTAGCACAGATACGCAGTATTTT. Using reference TRBV7-2 and TRBJ2-3 for the parts outside the CDR3, the full variable domain is GAGVSQSPSNKVTEKGKDVELRCDPISGHTALYWYRQSLGQGLEFLIYFQGNSAPDKSGLPSDRFSAERTGGSVSTLTIQRTQQEDSAVYLCASSLSPGFSTDTQYFGPGTRLTVL.

With respect to this clonotype: One junction end disagrees with the germline gene, perhaps due to a read error. This rearrangement joins TRBV7-6 to TRBJ2-2; TRBD1 aligns across 9 bases. Per the germline V gene, CDR1 is SGHVS and CDR2 is FNYEAQ. The CDR3 covers 17 residues. CDR3 residues: CASSLGGGTGHTGELSW. In DNA form, the CDR3 reads TGTGCCAGCAGCTTAGGTGGGGGGACAGGGCACACCGGGGAGCTGTCTTGG. The whole variable domain, filled in from reference TRBV7-6 and TRBJ2-2, reads GAGVSQSPRYKVTKRGQDVALRCDPISGHVSLYWYRQALGQGPEFLTYFNYEAQQDKSGLPNDRFSAERPEGSISTLTIQRTEQRDSAMYRCASSLGGGTGHTGELSWGEGSRLTVL.

The genes are TRBV6-5 and TRBJ1-1; D might be TRBD1 (5 bases). The germline V gene encodes CDR1 MNHEY and CDR2 SVGAGI. The CDR3 extends over 15 amino acids. Trimming stripped 5 bases from V and 0 bases from J, with 13 bases between. The CDR3 sequence is CASSTGGTMNTEAFF. DNA for the CDR3: TGTGCCAGCAGTACAGGCGGGACTATGAACACTGAAGCTTTCTTT.

To note about this clonotype: A single base separates this from a much larger clone, so it may be a read error. This chain connects TRBV19 to TRBJ2-1, with 8 bases matching TRBD2. CDR3 length: 14 amino acids. Germline CDR1 LNHDA, CDR2 SQIVND (reference sequence). The DNA for the CDR3 is TGTGCCAATAGTATAGACCCTCTGCGGGGGGCCGTCATCTTC. Amino acids: CANSIDPLRGAVIF.

Regarding this clonotype: With a much larger clone just one base away, this may be a read error. The chain combines TRBV7-3 with TRBJ2-3; D remains unclear. CDR1 is SGHTA, CDR2 FQGTGA, per germline. The CDR3 length is 13 residues. Deletions cut 5 bases from V and 5 bases from J, with 11 bases between. The CDR3 reads CASSPATRDTQYF. DNA for the CDR3: TGTGCCAGCAGCCCAGCGACCCGAGATACGCAGTATTTT.

A note on this clonotype: A read error may account for a junction end that differs from germline. This rearrangement joins TRBV4-3 to TRBJ1-5; perhaps TRBD1 as D (5 bases). The CDR3 length is 17 residues. Germline CDR1 is LGHNA and CDR2 is YSLEER. The CDR3 spells CASSQGAGRVTNQPQHF. DNA of the CDR3: TGCGCCAGCAGCCAAGGAGCAGGGAGGGTAACCAATCAGCCTCAGCATTTT.

In the case of this clonotype: A read error is possible here, since a much larger clone lies one base away. The DNA is left out, because the CDR3 cannot be placed on it with certainty; the CDR3 is given as TCRdb lists it. V usage is TRBV9 and J usage is TRBJ2-3; TRBD1 is taken as the D call from the table, unchecked against the DNA. Germline V gene data show CDR1 as SGDLS and CDR2 as YYNGEE. 14 amino acids form the CDR3, both terminal residues included. Here the CDR3 reads CASSVAWGTDTQSF.

This clonotype was seen a few times. This chain links TRBV7-3 with TRBJ2-2; 8 bases match TRBD1. V lost 5 bases and J lost 7; bases outside the gene matches: 12. CDR3 length equals 16 residues. Germline V gene sequence: CDR1 SGHTA, CDR2 FQGTGA. The CDR3 DNA reads TGTGCCAGCAGCCGCAACCCCCAGGGGGCGGGCGGGGAGCTGTTTTTT. Protein product: CASSRNPQGAGGELFF.

This clonotype was seen ten or more times. The gene calls are TRBV20-1 and TRBJ2-1, with 10 nucleotides matching TRBD2. The V and J ends lost 2 bases and 5 bases, in that order; junction bases with no gene match: 6. Looked up from germline, CDR1 is DFQATT and CDR2 is SNEGSKA (reference sequence). The CDR3 length is 15 residues. The CDR3 nucleotides read TGCAGTGCTAGACCTCTAGCGGGAGTTCACAATGAGCAGTTCTTC. Its protein is CSARPLAGVHNEQFF.

The gene calls are TRBV28 and TRBJ1-4; D gene uncertain. Germline-derived CDR1 and CDR2 are MDHEN and SYDVKM. The CDR3 has 16 amino acids. V lost 4 bases to trimming and J lost 0 bases, with 12 bases between them. Here the CDR3 reads CASSSPGSTTNEKLFF. The CDR3 region has the DNA TGTGCCAGCAGTTCTCCAGGATCTACAACTAATGAAAAACTGTTTTTT. Full variable domain (remainder filled in from reference TRBV28 and TRBJ1-4): DVKVTQSSRYLVKRTGEKVFLECVQDMDHENMFWYRQDPGLGLRLIYFSYDVKMKEKGDIPEGYSVSREKKERFSLILESASTNQTSMYLCASSSPGSTTNEKLFFGSGTQLSVL.